This T cell receptor beta chain was retrieved from a study of T cells in Graves' hyperthyroidism and ophthalmopathy. Study-level points and caveats: Most thyroid clonotypes with frequency above 0.001 were detected in blood.

This clonotype turned up a few times. What it binds is not known. The CDR3 covers 14 residues. CDR1 is MNHNY, CDR2 SVGAGI, per germline (reference sequence). Deletions cut 2 bases from V and 1 base from J, with 8 bases between. Diagnoses used clinical symptoms, serum thyroxine and TRAb, thyroid ultrasound and orbital computed tomography. Template material for amplifying TCR beta CDR3 regions consisted of RNA transcripts. An initial round of RT-PCR targeting the TCR CDR3 relied on the HTBI primer set. MiXCR, applied by TCRdb to the multiplex PCR reads, yields one record per CDR3 protein. The profile shows under 750,000 distinct CDR3 sequences, over 15% of them singletons.

The sequence came from a woman between 50 and 59 years old with Graves' hyperthyroidism that later progressed to Graves' ophthalmopathy. Sequenced: blood. V usage is TRBV6-6 and J usage is TRBJ1-1, with a tentative D call TRBD1 (5 bases). The DNA of the CDR3 is TGTGCCAGCAGTTACGCGAGGGGGAACACTGAAGCTTTCTTT. Translated, it gives CASSYARGNTEAFF.